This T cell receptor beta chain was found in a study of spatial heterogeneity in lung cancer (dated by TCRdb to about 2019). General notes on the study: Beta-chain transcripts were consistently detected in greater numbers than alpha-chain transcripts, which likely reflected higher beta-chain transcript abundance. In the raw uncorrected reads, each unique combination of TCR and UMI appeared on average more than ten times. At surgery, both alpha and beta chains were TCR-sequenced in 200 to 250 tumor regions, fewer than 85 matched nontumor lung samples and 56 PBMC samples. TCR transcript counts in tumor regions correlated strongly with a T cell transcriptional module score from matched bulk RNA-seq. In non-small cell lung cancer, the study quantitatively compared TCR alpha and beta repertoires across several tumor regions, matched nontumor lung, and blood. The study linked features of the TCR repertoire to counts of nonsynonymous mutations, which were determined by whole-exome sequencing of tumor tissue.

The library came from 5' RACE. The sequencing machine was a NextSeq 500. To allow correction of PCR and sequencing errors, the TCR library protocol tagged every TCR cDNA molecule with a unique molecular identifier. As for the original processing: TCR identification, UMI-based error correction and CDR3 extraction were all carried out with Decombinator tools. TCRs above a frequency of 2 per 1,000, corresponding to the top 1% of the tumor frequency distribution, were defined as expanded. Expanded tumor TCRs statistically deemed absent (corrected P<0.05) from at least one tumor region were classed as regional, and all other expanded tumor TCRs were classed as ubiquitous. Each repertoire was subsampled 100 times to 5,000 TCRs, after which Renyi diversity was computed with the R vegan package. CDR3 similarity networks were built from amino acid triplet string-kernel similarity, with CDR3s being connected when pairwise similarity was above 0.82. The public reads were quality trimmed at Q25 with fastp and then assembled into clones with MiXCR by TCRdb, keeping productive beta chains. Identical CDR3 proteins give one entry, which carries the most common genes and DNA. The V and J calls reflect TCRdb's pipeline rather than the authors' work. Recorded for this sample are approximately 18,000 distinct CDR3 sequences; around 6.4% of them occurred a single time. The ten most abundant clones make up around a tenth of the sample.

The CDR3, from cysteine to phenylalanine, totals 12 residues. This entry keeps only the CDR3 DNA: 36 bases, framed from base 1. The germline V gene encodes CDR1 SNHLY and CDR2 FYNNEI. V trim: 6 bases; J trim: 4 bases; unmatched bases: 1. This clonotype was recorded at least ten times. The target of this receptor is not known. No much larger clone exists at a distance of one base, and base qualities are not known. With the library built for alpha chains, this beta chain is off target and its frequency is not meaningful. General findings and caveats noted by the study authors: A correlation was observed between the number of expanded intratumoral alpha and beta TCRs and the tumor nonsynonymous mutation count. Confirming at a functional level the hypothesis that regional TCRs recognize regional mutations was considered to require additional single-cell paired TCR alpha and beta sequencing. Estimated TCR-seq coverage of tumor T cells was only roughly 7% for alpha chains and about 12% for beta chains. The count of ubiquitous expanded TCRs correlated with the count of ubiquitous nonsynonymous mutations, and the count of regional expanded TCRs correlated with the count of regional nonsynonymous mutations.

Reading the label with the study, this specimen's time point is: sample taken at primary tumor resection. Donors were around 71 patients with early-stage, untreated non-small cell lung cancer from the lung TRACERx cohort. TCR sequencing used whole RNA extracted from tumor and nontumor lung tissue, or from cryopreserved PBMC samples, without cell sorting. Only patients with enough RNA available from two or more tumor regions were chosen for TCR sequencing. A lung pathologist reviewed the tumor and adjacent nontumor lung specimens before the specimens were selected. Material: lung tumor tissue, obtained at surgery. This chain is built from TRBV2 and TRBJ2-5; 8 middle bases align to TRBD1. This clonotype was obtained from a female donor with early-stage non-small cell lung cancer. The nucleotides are TGTGCCAGCAGGGACAGGGCAGAGACCCAGTACTTC. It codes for CASRDRAETQYF.